A selection of T cell receptor beta chains follows, all from one sample in a study of blood T cells in healthy people across ages. TCRdb reprocessed the 5' RACE reads with MiXCR, giving one entry per CDR3 protein. The table shows fewer than 950,000 distinct CDR3 sequences, with 35% to 40% occurring only once. The sample comprised blood. The receptors come from a man in his late teens or twenties in good health. Each CDR3 is given with its conserved first and last residue. D genes are given only for firm matches. Not all rows give a size; the values are once, few, many and, for expanded clones, a class.

v_call,clone_size,j_call,d_call,cdr3_nt,cdr3_aa
TRBV5-5,many,TRBJ2-7,NA,TGTGCCAGCAGCTTAATAGCAGGCAGGGCCTACGAGCAGTACTTC,CASSLIAGRAYEQYF
TRBV6-2/TRBV6-3,few,TRBJ2-1,NA,TGTGCCAGCAGGGGGACCTCCTACAATGAGCAGTTCTTC,CASRGTSYNEQFF
TRBV29-1,many,TRBJ1-2,TRBD1,TGCAGCGTTGTGAAGGACAGGGGTGGCTATGGCTACACCTTC,CSVVKDRGGYGYTF
TRBV9,few,TRBJ1-6,NA,TGTGCCAGCAGCGTAGGTGCAGCAAATAATTCACCCCTCCACTTT,CASSVGAANNSPLHF
TRBV5-1,NA,TRBJ2-7,TRBD1,TGCGCCAGCAGCTCCGAGGTTATGGGACAGACCTACGAGCAGTACTTC,CASSSEVMGQTYEQYF
TRBV12-3/TRBV12-4,NA,TRBJ2-5,TRBD2,TGTGCCAGCAGTTTTTCTAGCGGGGGGAGGAATGAGCAGTACTTC,CASSFSSGGRNEQYF
TRBV20-1,NA,TRBJ2-2,NA,TGCAGTGGGACCCGGGACTCGGACACCGGGGAGCTGTTTTTT,CSGTRDSDTGELFF
TRBV11-2,few,TRBJ1-2,TRBD1,TGTGCCAGCAGCCCCACCCAGGGGGCTCGCTATGGCTACACCTTC,CASSPTQGARYGYTF
TRBV29-1,many,TRBJ2-7,TRBD2,TGCAGCGTTAAGAGACTAGCGGGGAATGAGCAGTACTTC,CSVKRLAGNEQYF
TRBV10-3,few,TRBJ2-1,NA,TGTGCCATCAGTGAGTATGGGGAATCCTACAATGAGCAGTTCTTC,CAISEYGESYNEQFF